The 25 T cell receptor beta chains given below trace back to one sample, sequenced in a study of control samples from healthy donors and cancer patients. Using immunoSEQ multiplex PCR, the repertoire was profiled, and TCRdb retains in-frame clones only, with some absent. The table includes around 49,000 clones, approximately 90% detected once. The sample consisted of PBMCs. Receptors originate from a man aged 35-49 years with colorectal cancer.

J is TRBJ1-5 and V is TRBV19; no definite D call. Trimming left V 6 bases short and J 2 bases short, with 11 bases between. Germline CDR1 reads LNHDA; CDR2 reads SQIVND (reference sequence). The CDR3 runs to 14 residues. CDR3 sequence (DNA): TGTGCCAGTAGCCTCGACTGGGGCAATCAGCCCCAGCATTTT. The encoded protein is CASSLDWGNQPQHF. Drawing the rest from reference TRBV19 and TRBJ1-5, the complete variable domain is DGGITQSPKYLFRKEGQNVTLSCEQNLNHDAMYWYRQDPGQGLRLIYYSQIVNDFQKGDIAEGYSVSREKKESFPLTVTSAQKNPTAFYLCASSLDWGNQPQHFGDGTRLSIL.

The genes are TRBV4-3 and TRBJ1-1, with D possibly TRBD1 on 5 matching bases. CDR3 length: 15 amino acids. The V end was cut by 0 bases, the J end by 6 bases, with 14 bases between. CDR1 is LGHNA and CDR2 is YSLEER in the germline V gene. CDR3 sequence (DNA): TGCGCCAGCAGCCAAGATCGGTGGCGACAGCCTGAAGCTTTCTTT. As protein: CASSQDRWRQPEAFF.

This chain links TRBV28 with TRBJ1-1; D is undetermined. This CDR3 has 12 residues. V shed 7 bases and J shed 6 bases, with 12 bases lying between them. Germline CDR1 and CDR2: MDHEN and SYDVKM. The CDR3 loop reads CASNPSLSEAFF. The CDR3 DNA sequence: TGTGCCAGCAATCCCTCACTTTCTGAAGCTTTCTTT.

J is TRBJ2-5 and V is TRBV27; 12 bases agree with TRBD2. Germline lookup yields CDR1 MNHEY and CDR2 SMNVEV (reference sequence). V shed 3 bases and J 7 bases; nucleotides not matched to a gene: 12. CDR3 length equals 17 residues. The CDR3 region has the DNA TGTGCCAGCAGTTTTCTGCCGACTAGCGGGAGTAGTGTGACCCAGTACTTC. It codes for CASSFLPTSGSSVTQYF.

V usage is TRBV27 and J usage is TRBJ2-7, with 8 bases identical to TRBD1. The junction had 17 bases not matched to a gene; V was cut back by 7 bases and J by 9 bases. The germline V gene encodes CDR1 MNHEY and CDR2 SMNVEV (reference sequence). The CDR3 totals 15 residues. The DNA of the CDR3 is TGTGCCAGCACCGGGGGCAGGGGGCCTCTCGGCGCGCAGTACTTC. The encoded protein is CASTGGRGPLGAQYF.

The V gene is TRBV27, the J gene TRBJ2-5; D not certain. Trimming removed 1 base from V and 2 bases from J, with 11 bases in between. Germline CDR1 reads MNHEY; CDR2 reads SMNVEV (reference sequence). The CDR3 runs to 15 residues. The CDR3 spells CASSLFAVRQETQYF. The CDR3 bases are TGTGCCAGCAGTTTATTTGCGGTTAGACAAGAGACCCAGTACTTC.

The table lists this clone with a count of one. The chain combines TRBV7-9 with TRBJ1-4, with D tentatively TRBD1 (5 bases). Looked up from germline, CDR1 is SEHNR and CDR2 is FQNEAQ (reference sequence). The CDR3 has 15 residues. Trimming shortened V by 5 bases and J by 7 bases, and 17 bases separated the two germline ends. CDR3 sequence: CASSRGAGSAEKLFF. The CDR3 region has the DNA TGTGCCAGCAGCCGAGGAGCAGGGTCCGCTGAAAAACTGTTTTTT.

The V gene is TRBV7-9, the J gene TRBJ2-7; tentative D call: TRBD1 (5 bases). The CDR3 sequence is 14 residues long. The V gene's germline CDR1 is SEHNR and CDR2 FQNEAQ (reference sequence). V lost 5 bases, J lost 0 bases, and 11 bases lay in between. CDR3 nucleotides: TGTGCCAGCAGCCCAGGCAGGGCCTCCTACGAGCAGTACTTC. Encoded protein: CASSPGRASYEQYF.

The chain links TRBV18 to TRBJ2-7; D not resolved. Germline values: CDR1 KGHSH, CDR2 LQKENI. Trimming removed 2 bases at V and 4 bases at J, with 6 bases between. The CDR3 covers 12 residues. Written as DNA, the CDR3 is TGTGCCAGCTCACCAGGTCCGTACGAGCAGTACTTC. Translated, it gives CASSPGPYEQYF.

The chain joins TRBV10-3 to TRBJ1-6; 8 bases agree with TRBD1. CDR3 length equals 14 residues. Germline CDR1 is ENHRY and CDR2 is SYGVKD. V shed 6 bases and J 4 bases; nucleotides not matched to a gene: 2. DNA for the CDR3: TGTGCCATCAGGAGGACAGGGTATAATTCACCCCTCCACTTT. This sequence encodes CAIRRTGYNSPLHF.

The V call is TRBV5-1, the J call TRBJ2-2, with TRBD2 identical over 12 bases. Per the germline V gene, CDR1 is SGHRS and CDR2 is YFSETQ. V was clipped by 3 bases and J by 3 bases; unmatched bases: 6. The CDR3 length is 17 residues. CDR3 in DNA: TGCGCCAGCAGCTCGTCGACTAGCGGGAGTCACACCGGGGAGCTGTTTTTT. This encodes CASSSSTSGSHTGELFF.

The J gene is TRBJ2-7, the V gene TRBV19; 11 positions agree with TRBD2. Unmatched junction bases numbered 2, after V lost 1 base and J lost 3 bases. Per germline, CDR1 LNHDA and CDR2 SQIVND (reference sequence). The CDR3 sequence is 15 residues long. CDR3 DNA sequence: TGTGCCAGTAGTATAGGACTAGCGGGATTCTACGAGCAGTACTTC. Translated: CASSIGLAGFYEQYF.

The J gene is TRBJ1-1, the V gene TRBV7-6, with D perhaps matching TRBD1 (6 bases). Trimming shortened V by 6 bases and J by 4 bases, and 12 bases separated the two germline ends. CDR1 SGHVS and CDR2 FNYEAQ come from the germline V gene. The CDR3 runs 13 residues. The DNA for the CDR3 is TGTGCCAGCAGTTTGCAGGGGAGCACTGAAGCTTTCTTT. It codes for CASSLQGSTEAFF.

The chain couples TRBV19 to TRBJ1-2, with D perhaps TRBD1 (6 bases). In germline, CDR1 is LNHDA, CDR2 SQIVND (reference sequence). V was shortened by 5 bases and J by 6 bases, with 19 bases between the two germline ends. CDR3 size: 15 residues. The CDR3: CASSPGQKVYNGYTF. CDR3 nucleotide sequence: TGTGCCAGTAGTCCAGGACAGAAGGTATACAATGGCTACACCTTC.

This chain joins TRBV27 and TRBJ2-4; D is unclear. Trimming took off 8 bases at V and 0 bases at J, with 8 bases between the two ends. Germline V gene data show CDR1 as MNHEY and CDR2 as SMNVEV (reference sequence). This CDR3 has 13 amino acids. CDR3 region: CASSPLAKNIQYF. CDR3 in DNA: TGTGCCAGCTCACCTTTAGCCAAAAACATTCAGTACTTC.

The chain has TRBV29-1 and TRBJ1-2; 9 bases are shared with TRBD1. Germline values: CDR1 SQVTM, CDR2 ANQGSEA. This CDR3 has 13 residues. Trimming took 6 bases from V and 4 from J; bases not matched to a gene: 6. The chain's CDR3 is CSVFRDRVYGYTF. DNA for the CDR3: TGCAGCGTCTTTAGGGACAGGGTCTATGGCTACACCTTC.

The CDR3 sequence is CASSQREGAYQETQYF. In DNA form, the CDR3 reads TGTGCCAGTAGTCAGCGGGAGGGGGCCTACCAAGAGACCCAGTACTTC. V and J are TRBV19 and TRBJ2-5; TRBD2 aligns across 10 bases. Trimming at V came to 5 bases and at J to 0 bases, leaving 6 bases not matched to a gene. The CDR3 contains 16 residues. Per germline, CDR1 LNHDA and CDR2 SQIVND (reference sequence).

The chain combines TRBV5-5 with TRBJ2-7; possibly TRBD2 for D (5 bases). This CDR3 comprises 17 residues. In germline, CDR1 is SGHKS, CDR2 YYEKEE (reference sequence). V lost 0 bases and J lost 2, with 18 bases in between. The CDR3 DNA is TGTGCCAGCAGCTTGGGGGATAGCGCACTTTTGCCCTACGAGCAGTACTTC. Its translation: CASSLGDSALLPYEQYF.

The chain combines TRBV3-1 (or the pseudogene TRBV3-2) with TRBJ1-2; D gene unclear. The CDR3 has 13 residues. CDR1 and CDR2 from the germline V gene are LGHDT and YNNKEL (reference sequence). V lost 1 base and J 8 bases, leaving 11 bases between the germline ends. The CDR3 coding sequence is TGTGCCAGCAGCCAAGCCCCAGGCTTCGGCTACACCTTC. It codes for CASSQAPGFGYTF.

The chain couples TRBV2 to TRBJ2-4; no firm D call. Trimming stripped 4 bases from V and 7 bases from J, with 14 bases between. Germline lookup yields CDR1 SNHLY and CDR2 FYNNEI. The CDR3 consists of 14 residues. The CDR3 spells CASSVSAVSNIQYF. CDR3 DNA: TGTGCCAGCAGTGTATCGGCAGTGTCGAACATTCAGTACTTC.

V usage is TRBV10-1 and J usage is TRBJ2-3; unclear D gene. The germline V gene encodes CDR1 WNHNN and CDR2 SYGVQD (reference sequence). The V end was cut by 0 bases, the J end by 3 bases, with 1 base between. CDR3 size: 12 residues. CDR3 amino acids: CASSESTDTQYF. CDR3 sequence (DNA): TGCGCCAGCAGTGAGTCTACAGATACGCAGTATTTT.

V gene TRBV7-8 combines with J gene TRBJ1-6, with D unresolved. CDR3 length: 15 amino acids. Germline V gene data show CDR1 as SGHVS and CDR2 as FQNEAQ. Between the trimmed V and J ends, which lost 2 bases and 10 bases, there was a span of 15 bases. CDR3 bases: TGTGCCAGCAGCTTATTAGGATACTCTGAATCACCCCTCCACTTT. It specifies CASSLLGYSESPLHF. The whole variable domain, remainder taken from reference TRBV7-8 and TRBJ1-6, is GAGVSQSPRYKVAKRGQDVALRCDPISGHVSLFWYQQALGQGPEFLTYFQNEAQLDKSGLPSDRFFAERPEGSVSTLKIQRTQQEDSAVYLCASSLLGYSESPLHFGNGTRLTVT.

This rearrangement joins TRBV7-8 to TRBJ2-2; D remains ambiguous. Trimming removed 1 base from V and 10 bases from J, with 7 bases in between. The CDR3 spans 12 residues. The V gene's germline CDR1 is SGHVS and CDR2 FQNEAQ. The CDR3 nucleotides are TGTGCCAGCAGCTTAGATCGAAAGGAGCTGTTTTTT. It is translated as CASSLDRKELFF.

The CDR3 DNA reads TGCGCCAGCAGCCTAGACACCCCGAACACCGGGGAGCTGTTTTTT. Its protein is CASSLDTPNTGELFF. The chain joins TRBV5-1 to TRBJ2-2; D unclear. The V end lost 4 bases, the J end lost 0 bases, and 10 bases lay between the germline ends. The germline CDR1 and CDR2 sequences are SGHRS and YFSETQ. This CDR3 spans 15 amino acids.

This chain connects TRBV10-1 to TRBJ1-4; a possible D gene is TRBD1 (5 bases). From germline, CDR1 is WNHNN and CDR2 SYGVQD (reference sequence). The CDR3 covers 13 residues. Trimming left V 6 bases short and J 15 bases short, with 20 bases between. This chain's CDR3 is CASSAGERQGVFF. CDR3 sequence (DNA): TGCGCCAGCAGCGCCGGGGAAAGGCAGGGTGTGTTTTTT.